The 30 T cell receptor beta chains in this list originate from one sample, sequenced in a study of human T cells and chemical hapten exposure. TCRdb recomputed calls from the RACE reads with MiXCR, one row per CDR3 protein. The sample consists of about 49,000 distinct CDR3 sequences, roughly 9.5% of them appearing once. Time point described: patch test 1, 2 weeks after DPC sensitization. Indicated treatment: therapeutic diphenylcyclopropenone sensitization with weekly scalp DPC. Sequenced material: whole blood, taken in connection with sensitization to the hapten diphenylcyclopropenone (DPC). The receptors shown here come from a woman aged 45-65 years with alopecia areata. Some clones in this sample may be carry-over from other donors' samples.

This clonotype was counted at least ten times. The chain employs TRBV11-2 and TRBJ2-3, with D hard to call. The CDR3 has 14 residues. In germline, CDR1 is SGHAT, CDR2 FQNNGV. Trimming removed 4 bases from V and 0 bases from J, with 8 bases in between. The CDR3 DNA reads as TGTGCCAGCAGCTCTCTCGGGAGCACAGATACGCAGTATTTT. Protein product: CASSSLGSTDTQYF. Full variable domain (outside the CDR3, taken from reference TRBV11-2 and TRBJ2-3): EAGVAQSPRYKIIEKRQSVAFWCNPISGHATLYWYQQILGQGPKLLIQFQNNGVVDDSQLPKDRFSAERLKGVDSTLKIQPAKLEDSAVYLCASSSLGSTDTQYFGPGTRLTVL.

This clonotype was found many times. The rearrangement uses TRBV7-2 and TRBJ1-1; tentatively, D is TRBD1 (6 bases). Trimming shortened V by 7 bases and J by 10 bases, and 25 bases separated the two germline ends. The CDR3 has 15 amino acids. The germline V gene has CDR1 SGHTA and CDR2 FQGNSA. CDR3 DNA: TGTGCCAGCAACATACAGGGTGCCCGGGATGTTGGAGCTTTCTTT. Residues: CASNIQGARDVGAFF.

This clonotype was found many times. This chain links TRBV29-1 with TRBJ1-2; no definite D call. This CDR3 region has 12 residues. V lost 3 bases and J lost 6, with 11 bases in between. In germline, CDR1 is SQVTM, CDR2 ANQGSEA. The CDR3 coding sequence is TGCAGCGTTGATCGGCAGCCTGATGGCTACACCTTC. This gives the protein CSVDRQPDGYTF.

Ten or more counts support this clonotype. The chain is built from TRBV18 and TRBJ2-7, with 7 bases aligning to TRBD2. The CDR3 runs 15 residues. Germline V gene sequence: CDR1 KGHSH, CDR2 LQKENI. V shed 3 bases, J shed 3 bases, and the junction held 8 bases outside the gene matches. CDR3 loop: CASSPTSSGIYEQYF. CDR3 coding DNA: TGTGCCAGCTCACCCACGTCTAGCGGTATCTACGAGCAGTACTTC. Complete variable domain (other parts from reference TRBV18 and TRBJ2-7): NAGVMQNPRHLVRRRGQEARLRCSPMKGHSHVYWYRQLPEEGLKFMVYLQKENIIDESGMPKERFSAEFPKEGPSILRIQQVVRGDSAAYFCASSPTSSGIYEQYFGPGTRLTVT.

This clonotype has ten or more counts. CDR3 nucleotide sequence: TGTGCCAGCAGCCGCCAAGTTGGACAGGGCACTAACTATGGCTACACCTTC. Translating gives CASSRQVGQGTNYGYTF. This rearrangement joins TRBV2 to TRBJ1-2, with TRBD1 identical over 8 bases. The CDR3 covers 17 residues. CDR1 is SNHLY and CDR2 is FYNNEI in the germline V gene. With V trimmed by 6 bases and J by 0 bases, 12 bases remained unmatched.

This clonotype showed up many times. The chain couples TRBV5-5 to TRBJ1-4; no reliable D call. Looked up from germline, CDR1 is SGHKS and CDR2 is YYEKEE (reference sequence). The length of the CDR3 is 13 residues. Between the trimmed V and J ends, which lost 0 bases and 8 bases, there was a span of 8 bases. The CDR3 is CASSLVSGEKLFF. The CDR3 DNA follows: TGTGCCAGCAGCTTGGTGTCAGGCGAAAAACTGTTTTTT.

The CDR3: CASSLAGAGTDTQYF. DNA for the CDR3: TGTGCCAGCAGCCTAGCGGGAGCGGGCACAGATACGCAGTATTTT. This chain joins TRBV28 and TRBJ2-3; 10 nucleotides align to TRBD2. CDR3 length: 15 residues. The J segment lost 1 base and the V segment lost 6 bases, leaving 4 bases of the junction unmatched. Germline loops: CDR1 MDHEN, CDR2 SYDVKM. Combining the CDR3 with reference TRBV28 and TRBJ2-3 gives the whole variable domain DVKVTQSSRYLVKRTGEKVFLECVQDMDHENMFWYRQDPGLGLRLIYFSYDVKMKEKGDIPEGYSVSREKKERFSLILESASTNQTSMYLCASSLAGAGTDTQYFGPGTRLTVL.

V usage is TRBV4-1 and J usage is TRBJ1-5; D call uncertain. Trimming shortened V by 3 bases and J by 2 bases, and 14 bases separated the two germline ends. Looked up from germline, CDR1 is MGHRA and CDR2 is YSYEKL. The CDR3 totals 16 residues. CDR3 coding DNA: TGCGCCAGCAGCCAGGTTCCAGGAAGTCGCAATCAGCCCCAGCATTTT. Protein: CASSQVPGSRNQPQHF.

This clonotype was seen ten or more times. The rearrangement links TRBV29-1 to TRBJ2-4; weak D call: TRBD2 (7 bases). Germline V gives CDR1 SQVTM, CDR2 ANQGSEA. V lost 0 bases and J lost 2, with 23 bases in between. The CDR3 sequence is 19 residues long. CDR3 residues: CSVEEERGLSRGSKNIQYF. CDR3 nucleotides: TGCAGCGTTGAAGAAGAGCGGGGCCTGAGCAGGGGTTCCAAAAACATTCAGTACTTC.

This clonotype occurred many times. J is TRBJ2-1 and V is TRBV7-2, with 11 bases fitting TRBD2. The CDR3 loop spans 15 amino acids. V was pared by 4 bases and J by 7 bases, with 6 bases of the junction left unmatched. Germline V gene data show CDR1 as SGHTA and CDR2 as FQGNSA. The CDR3 loop reads CASSYRTSGRNEQFF. The DNA of the CDR3 is TGTGCCAGCAGCTATAGGACTAGCGGGCGGAATGAGCAGTTCTTC.

The V gene is TRBV28, the J gene TRBJ2-7; no reliable D call. Germline CDR1 MDHEN, CDR2 SYDVKM. Trimming pared 4 bases from V and 4 bases from J, leaving 5 bases between. CDR3 length: 11 amino acids. The CDR3 DNA reads as TGTGCCAGCAGTTATAGGTACGAGCAGTACTTC. The encoded protein is CASSYRYEQYF.

In this sample, this clonotype turned up many times. The CDR3 DNA reads TGCAGTGCTAGAAGAGCTAGCGGGAGCGTATATGAGCAGTTCTTC. Its protein is CSARRASGSVYEQFF. The chain links TRBV20-1 to TRBJ2-1, with 10 bases lining up with TRBD2. CDR1 DFQATT and CDR2 SNEGSKA come from the germline V gene (reference sequence). The CDR3 is 15 amino acids. The V gene end was trimmed by 2 bases and the J gene end by 8 bases; junction bases not matched to a gene: 9.

There are many counts of this clonotype. The CDR3 protein is CASSEKPLALIGDEKLFF. In DNA, the CDR3 is TGTGCCAGTAGTGAGAAACCCCTTGCCCTCATCGGGGATGAAAAACTGTTTTTT. The V gene is TRBV19, the J gene TRBJ1-4; D ambiguous. The CDR3 has 18 residues. CDR1 and CDR2 from the germline V gene are LNHDA and SQIVND (reference sequence). V lost 5 bases to trimming and J lost 6 bases, with 25 bases between them.

This clonotype was seen a few times. This sequence joins TRBV6-2 or TRBV6-3 and TRBJ1-5, with D perhaps matching TRBD1 (5 bases). Per the germline V gene, CDR1 is MNHEY and CDR2 is SVGEGT. The length of the CDR3 is 15 residues. V was trimmed by 6 bases and J by 0 bases, leaving 12 bases between them. The CDR3 DNA reads TGTGCCAGCAGGGGCTCGGGGGTTAGCAATCAGCCCCAGCATTTT. This encodes CASRGSGVSNQPQHF.

This clonotype was recorded many times. The J gene is TRBJ1-2, the V gene TRBV18; D is perhaps TRBD1 (6 bases). The V end was cut by 5 bases, the J end by 3 bases, with 10 bases between. This CDR3 region has 13 residues. Germline V gene lookup returns CDR1 KGHSH and CDR2 LQKENI. In DNA form, the CDR3 reads TGTGCCAGCTCATCAGGACAGCACTATGGCTACACCTTC. Translated: CASSSGQHYGYTF.

This clonotype was counted ten times or more. The chain carries TRBV6-5 and TRBJ2-7, with 11 bases aligning to TRBD2. V shed 0 bases, J shed 3 bases, and the junction held 7 bases outside the gene matches. CDR3 size: 17 residues. Germline V gives CDR1 MNHEY, CDR2 SVGAGI. Here the CDR3 reads CASSYSVLAGVFYEQYF. The CDR3 coding sequence is TGTGCCAGCAGTTACTCAGTACTAGCGGGAGTCTTCTACGAGCAGTACTTC.

This clonotype was detected ten times or more. The chain couples TRBV7-8 to TRBJ2-2; 7 bases are a match to TRBD2. This CDR3 spans 15 amino acids. Germline CDR1 SGHVS, CDR2 FQNEAQ. Unmatched junction bases numbered 4, after V lost 5 bases and J lost 1 base. CDR3 sequence reads: CASSKGLQNTGELFF. CDR3 nucleotide sequence: TGTGCCAGCAGCAAGGGACTACAGAACACCGGGGAGCTGTTTTTT.

This clonotype was counted many times. The V call is TRBV19, the J call TRBJ2-7; 10 bases fit TRBD2. The CDR3 runs to 14 residues. The V and J ends lost 3 bases and 4 bases, in that order; junction bases with no gene match: 3. Per germline, CDR1 LNHDA and CDR2 SQIVND (reference sequence). This CDR3 is CASSIGLAAYEQYF. The CDR3 DNA reads as TGTGCCAGTAGTATCGGACTAGCGGCGTACGAGCAGTACTTC.

This clonotype was picked up a small number of times. The CDR3 sequence is CAWKDRGLTRSGNTIYF. CDR3 sequence (DNA): TGTGCCTGGAAGGATCGAGGCCTCACCCGCTCTGGAAACACCATATATTTT. The rearrangement joins TRBV30 to TRBJ1-3; D call uncertain. Germline V gene data show CDR1 as GTSNPN and CDR2 as SVGIG (reference sequence). The CDR3 length is 17 residues. The V end was cut by 4 bases, the J end by 0 bases, with 19 bases between.

This clonotype was observed a handful of times. V gene TRBV7-6 combines with J gene TRBJ2-1; 10 bases align to TRBD2. This CDR3 contains 18 residues. Per germline, CDR1 SGHVS and CDR2 FNYEAQ. The V and J ends lost 5 bases and 0 bases, in that order; junction bases with no gene match: 10. CDR3 loop: CASSRDSGRSNSYNEQFF. In DNA, the CDR3 is TGTGCCAGCAGCCGAGATAGCGGGAGGTCGAACTCCTACAATGAGCAGTTCTTC.

This clonotype was counted many times. This sequence joins TRBV29-1 and TRBJ1-1; 7 bases map to TRBD1. Per germline, CDR1 SQVTM and CDR2 ANQGSEA. The CDR3 is 11 residues long. The junction had 6 bases not matched to a gene; V was cut back by 6 bases and J by 8 bases. This CDR3 is CSVGRGLEAFF. In DNA form, the CDR3 reads TGCAGCGTCGGTAGGGGGCTAGAAGCTTTCTTT.

The sample holds many counts of this clonotype. The gene calls are TRBV28 and TRBJ1-1, with a weak D call TRBD1 (6 bases). CDR1 and CDR2 (germline): MDHEN, SYDVKM. CDR3 size: 14 residues. Trimming pared 5 bases from V and 8 bases from J, leaving 18 bases between. CDR3 DNA: TGTGCCAGCAGTATACCACGGGGGGCCCCGGAAGCTTTCTTT. Amino acid sequence: CASSIPRGAPEAFF.

This clonotype was seen repeatedly, ten times or more. The rearrangement links TRBV3-1 to TRBJ2-5, with D possibly TRBD2 on 5 matching bases. Germline values: CDR1 LGHDT, CDR2 YNNKEL (reference sequence). The CDR3 length is 15 residues. Trimming took off 0 bases at V and 2 bases at J, with 10 bases between the two ends. The CDR3 DNA reads as TGTGCCAGCAGCCAAGAAAGGCTAGCACAAGAGACCCAGTACTTC. This sequence encodes CASSQERLAQETQYF.

This clonotype appeared many times. An end of the junction does not agree with germline; a read error may underlie this. This chain connects TRBV4-1 to TRBJ2-7, with D possibly matching TRBD1 (5 bases). The CDR3 spans 16 residues. Germline V lookup: CDR1 MGHRA, CDR2 YSYEKL. CDR3 region: CASSQDPAQGSHEQYF. The CDR3 DNA is TGCGCCAGCAGCCAAGATCCCGCGCAGGGCTCCCACGAGCAGTACTTC.

This clonotype was detected many times. The CDR3 region is CASRQGSNQPQHF. In DNA, the CDR3 is TGTGCCAGCAGACAGGGGAGCAATCAGCCCCAGCATTTT. The chain employs TRBV12-3 or TRBV12-4 and TRBJ1-5, with 7 bases identical to TRBD1. The length of the CDR3 is 13 residues. Losses at the gene ends were 6 bases for V and 1 base for J; bases not matched to a gene: 0.

This clonotype was recorded many times. The genes are TRBV30 and TRBJ1-2; a weak D match, TRBD1 (5 bases). The germline V and J ends were trimmed by 2 bases and 8 bases, with 12 bases remaining between them. The germline CDR1 and CDR2 sequences are GTSNPN and SVGIG (reference sequence). This CDR3 is 12 amino acids long. CDR3 DNA: TGTGCCTGGAGTACCTCAGGGTTGGGCTACACCTTC. Residues: CAWSTSGLGYTF. Filled out from reference TRBV30 and TRBJ1-2, the complete variable domain reads SQTIHQWPATLVQPVGSPLSLECTVEGTSNPNLYWYRQAAGRGLQLLFYSVGIGQISSEVPQNLSASRPQDRQFILSSKKLLLSDSGFYLCAWSTSGLGYTFGSGTRLTVV.

There are many counts of this clonotype. The chain links TRBV18 to TRBJ2-6; no clear D. The germline CDR1 and CDR2 sequences are KGHSH and LQKENI. The V and J ends lost 3 bases and 0 bases respectively, with 12 bases between them. CDR3 size: 17 residues. CDR3 DNA sequence: TGTGCCAGCTCACCGGTTGCAGGTCGCTCTGGGGCCAACGTCCTGACTTTC. The encoded protein is CASSPVAGRSGANVLTF.

In DNA form, the CDR3 reads TGCAGCGTTGCGGTAGCCTCTGAGCAGTTCTTC. As protein: CSVAVASEQFF. The V and J genes are TRBV29-1 and TRBJ2-1; D is undetermined. The V end lost 4 bases, the J end lost 9 bases, and 10 bases lay between the germline ends. This CDR3 region has 11 residues. CDR1 SQVTM and CDR2 ANQGSEA come from the germline V gene.

This clonotype came up many times. The chain joins TRBV7-2 to TRBJ2-1, with 11 positions matching TRBD2. This CDR3 is 16 amino acids long. V was pared by 5 bases and J by 5 bases, with 8 bases of the junction left unmatched. The germline CDR1 and CDR2 sequences are SGHTA and FQGNSA. The CDR3 is CASSIIAGGGHNEQFF. The CDR3 region has the DNA TGTGCCAGCAGCATTATAGCGGGAGGGGGTCACAATGAGCAGTTCTTC. The full variable domain, rest sourced from reference TRBV7-2 and TRBJ2-1, is GAGVSQSPSNKVTEKGKDVELRCDPISGHTALYWYRQSLGQGLEFLIYFQGNSAPDKSGLPSDRFSAERTGGSVSTLTIQRTQQEDSAVYLCASSIIAGGGHNEQFFGPGTRLTVL.

This chain links TRBV5-1 with TRBJ2-1, with 9 nucleotides matching TRBD2. After removal of 2 bases from V and 6 bases from J, the junction contained 6 bases not matched to a gene. Germline CDR1 and CDR2: SGHRS and YFSETQ. The CDR3 extends over 15 amino acids. The CDR3 here is CASSLLAGNLNEQFF. CDR3 nucleotides: TGCGCCAGCAGCTTACTAGCGGGTAACCTCAATGAGCAGTTCTTC.